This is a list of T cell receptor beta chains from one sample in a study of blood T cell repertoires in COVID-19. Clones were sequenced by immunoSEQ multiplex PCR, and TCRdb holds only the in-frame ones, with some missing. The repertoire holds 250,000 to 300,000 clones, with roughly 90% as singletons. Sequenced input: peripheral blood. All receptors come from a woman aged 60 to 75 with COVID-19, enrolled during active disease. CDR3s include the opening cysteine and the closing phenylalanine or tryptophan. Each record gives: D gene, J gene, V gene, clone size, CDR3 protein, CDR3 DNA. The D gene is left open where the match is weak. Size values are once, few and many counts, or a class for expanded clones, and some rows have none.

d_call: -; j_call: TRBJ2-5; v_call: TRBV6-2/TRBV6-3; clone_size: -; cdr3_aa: CASSYGLKETQYF; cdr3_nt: TGTGCCAGCAGTTACGGGCTTAAGGAGACCCAGTACTTC
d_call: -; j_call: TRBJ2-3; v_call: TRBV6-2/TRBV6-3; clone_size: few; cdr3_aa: CASSSRLTGRTDTQYF; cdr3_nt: TGTGCCAGCAGTTCACGGCTCACAGGTCGCACAGATACGCAGTATTTT
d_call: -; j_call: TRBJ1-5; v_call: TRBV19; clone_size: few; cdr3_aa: CASSSTTYQPQHF; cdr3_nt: TGTGCCAGTAGTTCAACCACTTATCAGCCCCAGCATTTT
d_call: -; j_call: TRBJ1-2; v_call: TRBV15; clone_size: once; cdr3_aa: CATSRDAGTSNYGYTF; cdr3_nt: TGTGCCACCAGCAGAGATGCGGGCACCTCTAACTATGGCTACACCTTC
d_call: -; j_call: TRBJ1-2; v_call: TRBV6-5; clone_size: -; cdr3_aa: CASRPTGFGYTF; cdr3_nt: TGTGCCAGCAGACCAACAGGGTTTGGCTACACCTTC
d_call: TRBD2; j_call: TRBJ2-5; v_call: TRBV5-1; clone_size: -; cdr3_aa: CASSPTSGGAKETQYF; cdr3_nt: TGCGCCAGCAGCCCCACTAGCGGGGGGGCCAAAGAGACCCAGTACTTC
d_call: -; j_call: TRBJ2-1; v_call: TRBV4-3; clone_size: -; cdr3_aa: CASSPHNGNEQFF; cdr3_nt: TGCGCCAGCAGCCCCCACAACGGGAATGAGCAGTTCTTC
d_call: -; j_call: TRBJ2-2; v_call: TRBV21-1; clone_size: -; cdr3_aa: CASSKEPGQGGPLNTGELFF; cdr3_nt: TGTGCCAGCAGCAAAGAACCGGGACAGGGAGGACCATTGAACACCGGGGAGCTGTTTTTT
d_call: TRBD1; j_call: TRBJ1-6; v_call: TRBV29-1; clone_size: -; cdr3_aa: CSVEDLSAGQGGSPLHF; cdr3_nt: TGCAGCGTTGAAGATCTTTCCGCGGGACAGGGAGGTTCACCCCTCCACTTT
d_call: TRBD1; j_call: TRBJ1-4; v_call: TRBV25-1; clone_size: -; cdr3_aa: CASSATDRDEKLFF; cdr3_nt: TGTGCCAGCAGTGCGACCGACAGGGACGAAAAACTGTTTTTT
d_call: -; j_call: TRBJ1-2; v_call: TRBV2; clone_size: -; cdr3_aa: CASSQTGGYGYTF; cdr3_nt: TGTGCCAGCAGTCAGACAGGCGGGTATGGCTACACCTTC
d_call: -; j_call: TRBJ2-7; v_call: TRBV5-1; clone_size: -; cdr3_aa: CASSAAQFDLYEQYF; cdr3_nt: TGCGCCAGCAGTGCCGCACAATTTGACTTATACGAGCAGTACTTC
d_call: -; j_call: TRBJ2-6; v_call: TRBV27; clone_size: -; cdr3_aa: CASSLSAGAGANVLTF; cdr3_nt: TGTGCCAGCAGTTTATCTGCTGGGGCCGGGGCCAACGTCCTGACTTTC